The clone carrying this T cell receptor (beta chain) was seen a single time. Its antigen is unidentified. TCRdb's table, derived via immunoSEQ multiplex PCR, lists solely in-frame clones and lacks some. This table holds about 110,000 clones, roughly 86% found once. The sample belongs to a study of T cell responses to AZD1222 COVID-19 vaccine. Study findings and constraints: Spike was spanned by vaccine-associated CD4 TCRs, with dominance at 160-218 and 743-854. Seropositive at baseline were only a handful of AZD1222 recipients. Receipt of two AZD1222 doses was followed by a rise in Spike-specific TCR breadth and depth.

CDR1 is MGHDK and CDR2 is SYGVNS in the germline V gene. Deletions cut 5 bases from V and 4 bases from J, with 20 bases between. This CDR3 spans 16 amino acids. Second-dose intervals near 4 or 12 weeks were combined. The rearrangement joins TRBV25-1 to TRBJ1-2, with D perhaps TRBD1 (6 bases). This sequence originates from an adult who received the AZD1222 COVID-19 vaccine. The sequencing here drew on peripheral blood, taken 28 days after the second AZD1222 dose. The DNA of the CDR3 is TGTGCCAGCAGTCCGCCCCCCAACAGGGATAGCTATGGCTACACCTTC. This encodes CASSPPPNRDSYGYTF.